The clone carrying this T cell receptor beta chain has at least ten counts. The target antigen is unknown. V shed 6 bases and J 2 bases; nucleotides not matched to a gene: 4. The CDR3 runs 13 residues. This sample was included in a study of T cells in Graves' hyperthyroidism and ophthalmopathy. General study points: Most clonotypes that expanded in the thyroid above 0.001 also showed up in blood. Onset of ophthalmopathy came a median approximately 6.5 months after the model predicted it. A model built on 13 V-J features separated ophthalmopathy from stable hyperthyroidism.

Researchers took RNA transcripts and amplified the TCR beta CDR3 regions from them. An initial round of RT-PCR targeting the TCR CDR3 relied on the HTBI primer set. Via MiXCR, TCRdb re-called the multiplex PCR reads, giving one row per CDR3 protein. Of 450,000 to 700,000 distinct CDR3 sequences listed, under 60% were seen once; the top ten hold 15% to 20%. In making diagnoses, clinical symptoms, serum thyroxine and TRAb, thyroid ultrasound and orbital computed tomography were all used. This TCR came from an adult woman with Graves' disease, either hyperthyroidism or ophthalmopathy (not recorded which). The V gene is TRBV12-3 or TRBV12-4, the J gene TRBJ2-7, with 7 bases matching TRBD2. The source material was peripheral blood or thyroid tissue (not recorded which). Here the CDR3 DNA reads TGTGCCAGCAGCTTGAGCGGGGCCTACGAGCAGTACTTC. It specifies CASSLSGAYEQYF.